The 9 T cell receptor beta chains below all came from one sample that was sequenced in a study of CD8+ T cells in alopecia areata. RNA extraction and reverse transcription yielded cDNA as sequencing template. TCRdb's copy holds only in-frame clones and misses some; the assay was immunoSEQ multiplex PCR. The data hold 30,000 to 35,000 clones, with less than 70% observed a single time. Material for sequencing was NKG2D-high CD8+ T cells sorted from blood. The receptors were gathered from a human donor with alopecia areata.

V is TRBV25-1 and J is TRBJ2-6; a weak D match, TRBD2 (6 bases). The germline CDR1 and CDR2 sequences are MGHDK and SYGVNS. The CDR3 covers 18 residues. The V end was cut by 5 bases, the J end by 4 bases, with 21 bases between. The CDR3 nucleotides read TGTGCCAGCAGTAACCGGGACTTCGCCCATCGGGGGGCCAACGTCCTGACTTTC. It yields the protein CASSNRDFAHRGANVLTF.

This clone has a handful of counts. V and J are TRBV25-1 and TRBJ2-2; 11 nucleotides align to TRBD1. V lost 6 bases and J lost 4; bases outside the gene matches: 13. The CDR3 runs 18 residues. Germline V gene data show CDR1 as MGHDK and CDR2 as SYGVNS. This chain's CDR3 is CASSRGQGAFGGTGELFF. The CDR3 nucleotides are TGTGCCAGCAGCCGAGGACAGGGGGCGTTCGGGGGCACCGGGGAGCTGTTTTTT.

The chain recombines TRBV2 with TRBJ1-2; D gene ambiguous. CDR1 is SNHLY, CDR2 FYNNEI, per germline. The germline V and J ends were trimmed by 10 bases and 1 base, with 13 bases remaining between them. The CDR3 runs to 13 residues. The DNA for the CDR3 is TGTGCCACCTTAGGGTCGTTTAACTATGGCTACACCTTC. Its protein product is CATLGSFNYGYTF.

The J gene is TRBJ1-2, the V gene TRBV30; D uncertain. From germline, CDR1 is GTSNPN and CDR2 SVGIG (reference sequence). The CDR3 runs to 13 residues. Trimming stripped 0 bases from V and 6 bases from J, with 11 bases between. The CDR3 region is CAWSVWEKDGYTF. The CDR3 nucleotides read TGTGCCTGGAGTGTATGGGAAAAGGATGGCTACACCTTC.

The chain couples TRBV4-1 to TRBJ1-1; tentatively, D is TRBD1 (5 bases). From germline, CDR1 is MGHRA and CDR2 YSYEKL. The CDR3 totals 17 residues. V shed 1 base and J shed 0 bases, with 15 bases lying between them. DNA of the CDR3: TGCGCCAGCAGCCAAGGGGGGTCTACGGTGATGAACACTGAAGCTTTCTTT. Residues: CASSQGGSTVMNTEAFF.

The V and J genes are TRBV27 and TRBJ2-1; 11 bases fit TRBD2. V shed 4 bases and J 6 bases; nucleotides not matched to a gene: 8. This CDR3 has 16 amino acids. In germline, CDR1 is MNHEY, CDR2 SMNVEV (reference sequence). The CDR3, as DNA: TGTGCCAGCAGTTCACGTCCGGGGACTAGCGGCAATGAGCAGTTCTTC. The encoded protein is CASSSRPGTSGNEQFF.

This clone showed up just once. This chain connects TRBV9 to TRBJ1-5, with D perhaps TRBD1 (6 bases). The CDR3 contains 14 residues. The germline CDR1 and CDR2 sequences are SGDLS and YYNGEE. The V end lost 5 bases, the J end lost 5 bases, and 14 bases lay between the germline ends. The CDR3 reads CASSLGQPYQPQHF. DNA of the CDR3: TGTGCCAGCAGTTTAGGACAGCCCTATCAGCCCCAGCATTTT.

This clone was observed at least ten times. The CDR3 reads CASSPGTPWSNQPQHF. For the CDR3, the DNA is TGTGCCAGCAGCCCCGGGACTCCTTGGAGCAATCAGCCCCAGCATTTT. The chain recombines TRBV5-4 with TRBJ1-5; TRBD1 might be the D (5 bases). Between the trimmed V and J ends, which lost 4 bases and 1 base, there was a span of 15 bases. The CDR3 has 16 residues. Germline V gene sequence: CDR1 SGHNT, CDR2 YYREEE (reference sequence).

This chain connects TRBV7-9 to TRBJ2-1; D call uncertain. CDR1 is SEHNR, CDR2 FQNEAQ, per germline (reference sequence). The CDR3 is 12 residues long. Trimming stripped 2 bases from V and 6 bases from J, with 5 bases between. The CDR3 is CASSLMGNEQFF. CDR3 in DNA: TGTGCCAGCAGCTTAATGGGCAATGAGCAGTTCTTC. Full variable domain (rest looked up from reference TRBV7-9 and TRBJ2-1): DTGVSQNPRHKITKRGQNVTFRCDPISEHNRLYWYRQTLGQGPEFLTYFQNEAQLEKSRLLSDRFSAERPKGSFSTLEIQRTEQGDSAMYLCASSLMGNEQFFGPGTRLTVL.